This entry lists 19 T cell receptor beta chains sequenced from one sample in a study of OX40 agonist ivuxolimab in advanced cancers. Libraries were prepared by immunoSEQ multiplex PCR; TCRdb keeps only in-frame clonotypes and omits some of them. The sample holds 55,000 to 75,000 clones, 91% seen once. This specimen consisted of CD4+ or CD8+ T cells sorted from blood, obtained in a trial of the OX40 agonist ivuxolimab. These receptors all stem from an adult with an advanced solid tumor such as melanoma, head and neck, liver or kidney cancer.

The CDR3 DNA sequence: TGTGCCAGCAGTTTATGGGGGGCTGCCACTGAAGCTTTCTTT. Encoded protein: CASSLWGAATEAFF. This sequence joins TRBV28 and TRBJ1-1, with D maybe TRBD1 (6 bases). V dropped 0 bases and J dropped 4 bases, with 9 bases sitting between them. The germline V gene has CDR1 MDHEN and CDR2 SYDVKM. The CDR3 contains 14 residues.

The chain joins TRBV4-1 to TRBJ2-3; no definite D call. This CDR3 has 15 amino acids. Germline lookup yields CDR1 MGHRA and CDR2 YSYEKL. The germline V and J ends were trimmed by 4 bases and 0 bases, with 11 bases remaining between them. The CDR3 loop is CASSPKAPSTDTQYF. CDR3 bases: TGCGCCAGCAGCCCTAAGGCGCCTAGCACAGATACGCAGTATTTT.

The V gene is TRBV9, the J gene TRBJ2-7; 7 bases map to TRBD2. The J segment lost 5 bases and the V segment lost 0 bases, leaving 5 bases of the junction unmatched. CDR3 length: 14 residues. The germline gives CDR1 SGDLS, CDR2 YYNGEE. The CDR3 here is CASSVGGRGDEQYF. The CDR3 DNA reads as TGTGCCAGCAGCGTAGGCGGTCGGGGGGACGAGCAGTACTTC.

The gene calls are TRBV9 and TRBJ1-1; 9 nucleotides match TRBD1. J lost 4 bases, V lost 3 bases, and 13 bases had no gene match. This CDR3 has 17 amino acids. Germline V gives CDR1 SGDLS, CDR2 YYNGEE. CDR3: CASSAPGTGYRTTEAFF. DNA of the CDR3: TGTGCCAGCAGCGCCCCCGGGACAGGGTATAGGACCACTGAAGCTTTCTTT.

The CDR3 region is CASSLSGTGGSKNIQYF. The CDR3 nucleotides read TGTGCCAGCAGCTTGTCCGGGACAGGGGGTTCCAAAAACATTCAGTACTTC. This chain uses TRBV5-5 with TRBJ2-4, with 11 bases aligning to TRBD1. Germline trimming cut 1 base from V and 2 bases from J; bases unmatched to any gene: 5. Looked up from germline, CDR1 is SGHKS and CDR2 is YYEKEE (reference sequence). CDR3 size: 17 residues. The full variable domain, with the rest looked up from reference TRBV5-5 and TRBJ2-4, is DAGVTQSPTHLIKTRGQQVTLRCSPISGHKSVSWYQQVLGQGPQFIFQYYEKEERGRGNFPDRFSARQFPNYSSELNVNALLLGDSALYLCASSLSGTGGSKNIQYFGAGTRLSVL.

J is TRBJ2-7 and V is TRBV6-5, with TRBD2 matching over 11 bases. With 4 bases clipped from V and 1 base from J, the junction kept 3 bases outside the gene matches. CDR3 length: 15 residues. Germline V gene lookup returns CDR1 MNHEY and CDR2 SVGAGI. Here the CDR3 DNA reads TGTGCCAGCAGTTCGGGACTAGCGGATTCCTACGAGCAGTACTTC. Residues: CASSSGLADSYEQYF.

Only one count was recorded for this clone. DNA of the CDR3: TGTGCCAGCGAGACTGGGGGGGAAGATACGCAGTATTTT. Amino acid sequence: CASETGGEDTQYF. The V gene is TRBV7-9, the J gene TRBJ2-3; 7 positions agree with TRBD2. Trimming took 8 bases from V and 5 from J; bases not matched to a gene: 7. The CDR3 is made up of 13 amino acids. The germline V gene encodes CDR1 SEHNR and CDR2 FQNEAQ (reference sequence).

V and J are TRBV10-2 and TRBJ2-1; no clear D. This CDR3 has 11 amino acids. Germline lookup yields CDR1 WSHSY and CDR2 SAAADI. The V end was cut by 3 bases, the J end by 11 bases, with 8 bases between. CDR3 residues: CASSDNSQQFF. In DNA form, the CDR3 reads TGCGCCAGCAGTGATAACTCGCAGCAGTTCTTC.

The chain is built from TRBV7-6 and TRBJ2-3, with TRBD1 identical over 7 bases. The ends lost 3 bases at V and 7 bases at J; junction bases unmatched: 19. From germline, CDR1 is SGHVS and CDR2 FNYEAQ. The CDR3 covers 18 residues. For the CDR3, the DNA is TGTGCCAGCAGCTTTTTGGCCCGCACCGGGACAGAAGCAAATACGCAGTATTTT. This sequence encodes CASSFLARTGTEANTQYF.

The chain has TRBV6-5 and TRBJ1-1; D remains unclear. Germline values: CDR1 MNHEY, CDR2 SVGAGI. Deletions cut 10 bases from V and 3 bases from J, with 15 bases between. The CDR3 has 13 amino acids. CDR3 nucleotide sequence: TGTGCCACCCAAAGGCTGGGGTACACTGAAGCTTTCTTT. This gives the protein CATQRLGYTEAFF.

V gene TRBV11-3 combines with J gene TRBJ2-1; TRBD1 agrees at 7 bases. The CDR3 contains 15 residues. Germline V gene data show CDR1 as SGHNT and CDR2 as YENEEA. V lost 3 bases, J lost 4 bases, and 6 bases stayed unmatched. The CDR3 is CASSFPGQTYNEQFF. The CDR3 DNA follows: TGTGCCAGCAGCTTCCCGGGACAGACTTACAATGAGCAGTTCTTC.

The J gene is TRBJ1-2, the V gene TRBV5-1; 9 bases fit TRBD1. The CDR3 extends over 16 amino acids. Per the germline V gene, CDR1 is SGHRS and CDR2 is YFSETQ. The trim removed 3 bases at V and 3 bases at J, leaving 9 bases unmatched. The CDR3 DNA reads as TGCGCCAGCAGCTCCCCGGGACAGGGAGTAGACTATGGCTACACCTTC. Translation: CASSSPGQGVDYGYTF.

The rearrangement joins TRBV27 to TRBJ2-4; D is undetermined. The CDR3 is made up of 15 amino acids. Between the trimmed V and J ends, which lost 0 bases and 1 base, there was a span of 7 bases. CDR1 is MNHEY, CDR2 SMNVEV, per germline (reference sequence). CDR3 in DNA: TGTGCCAGCAGTTTATCGTGGGGTGCCAAAAACATTCAGTACTTC. Its translation is CASSLSWGAKNIQYF.

V and J are TRBV28 and TRBJ1-3; the D gene is possibly TRBD1 (5 bases). Trimming left V 4 bases short and J 0 bases short, with 13 bases between. The CDR3 is 16 amino acids. CDR1 and CDR2 from the germline V gene are MDHEN and SYDVKM. This CDR3 is CASSSGHSDSGNTIYF. The CDR3 DNA reads as TGTGCCAGCAGTTCAGGACATTCGGACTCTGGAAACACCATATATTTT.

This chain uses TRBV5-1 with TRBJ1-4; a weak D match, TRBD1 (5 bases). Germline CDR1 SGHRS, CDR2 YFSETQ. The CDR3 runs 16 residues. The ends were cut back, 0 bases at V and 0 bases at J, with 9 bases in the middle. The CDR3 region is CASSLGVTATNEKLFF. The CDR3 region has the DNA TGCGCCAGCAGCTTGGGCGTGACAGCAACTAATGAAAAACTGTTTTTT.

This chain joins TRBV5-4 and TRBJ2-7; 8 bases line up with TRBD1. From germline, CDR1 is SGHNT and CDR2 YYREEE (reference sequence). CDR3 length: 13 residues. V dropped 4 bases and J dropped 5; count of bases not matched to a gene: 5. CDR3 residues: CASSADRADEQYF. For the CDR3, the DNA is TGTGCCAGCAGCGCGGACAGGGCTGACGAGCAGTACTTC.

V gene TRBV7-9 combines with J gene TRBJ2-5; 10 nucleotides agree with TRBD2. V shed 4 bases and J 5 bases; nucleotides not matched to a gene: 7. This CDR3 is built from 15 residues. CDR1 and CDR2 from the germline V gene are SEHNR and FQNEAQ (reference sequence). CDR3 DNA: TGTGCCAGCAGCTCGCCGGGTAGCGGGAGGGAGACCCAGTACTTC. It specifies CASSSPGSGRETQYF.

The rearrangement uses TRBV5-1 and TRBJ1-1; no clear D. CDR3 length equals 12 residues. Germline CDR1 SGHRS, CDR2 YFSETQ. The V and J ends lost 5 bases and 4 bases respectively, with 9 bases between them. In DNA, the CDR3 is TGCGCCAGCAGGGAGTCTGGCACTGAAGCTTTCTTT. This codes for CASRESGTEAFF.

This clone occurred a few times. This chain uses TRBV27 with TRBJ2-1, with D possibly matching TRBD2 (5 bases). V shed 7 bases and J shed 0 bases, with 13 bases lying between them. The CDR3 runs to 15 residues. Germline V CDR1 and CDR2: MNHEY, SMNVEV (reference sequence). The DNA for the CDR3 is TGTGCCAGCAACCATGAGCGGAGCTCCTACAATGAGCAGTTCTTC. It codes for CASNHERSSYNEQFF.